This T cell receptor (beta chain) emerged from a study of CD8+CD57+ T cells in acquired aplastic anemia. Study-wide background: Among healthy donors, CD4+ cells averaged roughly 9.8 million reads.

Genomic DNA constituted the template upon which TCR beta VDJ and CDR3 profiling was performed. From the reads, TCRdb called clonotypes with MiXCR, one entry per CDR3 protein. There are about 190,000 distinct CDR3 sequences in the sample; roughly half occur only once, and approximately 16% lies in the top ten. Study-wide results and caveats: CD8+ Simpson's diversity showed no significant patient-control difference. Overlapping CD8+ CDR3 repertoires of patients and controls contained approximately 28 shared sequences.

Concerning this clonotype: Antigen unknown.

With 3 bases removed from V and 4 bases from J, the gap between germline ends came to 18 bases. The CDR3 is made up of 16 amino acids. CDR1 and CDR2 from the germline V gene are ENHRY and SYGVKD. Sample: sorted CD4+, CD8+, or CD8+CD57+ T cells (not recorded which) from PBMCs. V is TRBV10-3 and J is TRBJ1-1; perhaps TRBD1 as D (6 bases). The receptor comes from a human donor in good health, serving as a control. The DNA for the CDR3 is TGTGCCATCAGTGACCCGGGACTGGGGGCCAGCACTGAAGCTTTCTTT. It specifies CAISDPGLGASTEAFF.